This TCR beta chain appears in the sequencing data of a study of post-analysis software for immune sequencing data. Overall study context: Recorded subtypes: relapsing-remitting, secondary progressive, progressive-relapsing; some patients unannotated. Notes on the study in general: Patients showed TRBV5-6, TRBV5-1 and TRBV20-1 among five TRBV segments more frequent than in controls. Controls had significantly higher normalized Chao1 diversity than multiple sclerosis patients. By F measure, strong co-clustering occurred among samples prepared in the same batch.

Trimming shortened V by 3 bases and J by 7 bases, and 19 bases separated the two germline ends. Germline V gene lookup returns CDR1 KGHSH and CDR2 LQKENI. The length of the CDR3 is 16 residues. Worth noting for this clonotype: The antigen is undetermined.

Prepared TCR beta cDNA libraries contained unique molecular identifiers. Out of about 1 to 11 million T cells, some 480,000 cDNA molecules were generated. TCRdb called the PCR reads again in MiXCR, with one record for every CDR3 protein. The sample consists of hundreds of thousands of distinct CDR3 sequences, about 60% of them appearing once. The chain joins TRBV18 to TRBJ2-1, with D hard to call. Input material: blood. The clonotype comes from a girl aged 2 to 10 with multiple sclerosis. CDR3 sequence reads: CASSPSVPQRSNEQFF. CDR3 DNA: TGTGCCAGCTCACCTTCGGTACCCCAACGTTCGAATGAGCAGTTCTTC. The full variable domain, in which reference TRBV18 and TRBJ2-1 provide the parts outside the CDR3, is NAGVMQNPRHLVRRRGQEARLRCSPMKGHSHVYWYRQLPEEGLKFMVYLQKENIIDESGMPKERFSAEFPKEGPSILRIQQVVRGDSAAYFCASSPSVPQRSNEQFFGPGTRLTVL.